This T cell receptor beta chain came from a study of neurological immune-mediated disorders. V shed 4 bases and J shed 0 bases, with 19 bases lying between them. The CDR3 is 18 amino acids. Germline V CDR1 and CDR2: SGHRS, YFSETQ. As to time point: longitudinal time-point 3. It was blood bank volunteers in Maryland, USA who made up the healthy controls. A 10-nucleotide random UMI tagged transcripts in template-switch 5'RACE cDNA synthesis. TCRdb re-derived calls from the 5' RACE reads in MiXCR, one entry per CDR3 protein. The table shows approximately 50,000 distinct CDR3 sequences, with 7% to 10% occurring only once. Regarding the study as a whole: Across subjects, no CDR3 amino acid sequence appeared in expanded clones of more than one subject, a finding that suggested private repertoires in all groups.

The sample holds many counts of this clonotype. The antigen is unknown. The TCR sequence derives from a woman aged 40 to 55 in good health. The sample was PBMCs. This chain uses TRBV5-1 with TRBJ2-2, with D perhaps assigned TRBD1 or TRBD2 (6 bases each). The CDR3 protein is CASSPPGARYTNTGELFF. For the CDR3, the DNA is TGCGCCAGCAGCCCCCCGGGGGCGAGGTATACGAACACCGGGGAGCTGTTTTTT.